The 16 T cell receptor beta chains below all came from one sample that was sequenced in a study of T cells in localized non-small cell lung cancer. Using immunoSEQ multiplex PCR, the repertoire was profiled, and TCRdb retains in-frame clones only, with some absent. The sample has 45,000 to 55,000 clones; roughly 80% are singletons. The sequences come from peripheral blood, collected before any cancer treatment. Receptors originate from a man aged 40 to 75 with stage I squamous cell lung carcinoma.

V is TRBV9 and J is TRBJ2-1; D remains unclear. The CDR3 covers 15 residues. The germline CDR1 and CDR2 sequences are SGDLS and YYNGEE. V dropped 0 bases and J dropped 6 bases, with 13 bases sitting between them. CDR3: CASSVGVGVFNEQFF. In nucleotides, the CDR3 is TGTGCCAGCAGCGTAGGGGTGGGTGTTTTCAATGAGCAGTTCTTC. Full variable domain (remainder filled in from reference TRBV9 and TRBJ2-1): DSGVTQTPKHLITATGQRVTLRCSPRSGDLSVYWYQQSLDQGLQFLIQYYNGEERAKGNILERFSAQQFPDLHSELNLSSLELGDSALYFCASSVGVGVFNEQFFGPGTRLTVL.

The chain recombines TRBV7-7 with TRBJ1-1; 7 bases are a match to TRBD1. CDR3 length: 14 residues. V lost 5 bases, J lost 8 bases, and 11 bases stayed unmatched. Germline V gives CDR1 SSHAT, CDR2 FNYEAQ (reference sequence). The CDR3 sequence is CASSPLGGDREAFF. CDR3 sequence (DNA): TGTGCCAGCAGCCCTCTAGGCGGGGACAGAGAAGCTTTCTTT. Looking up the rest from reference TRBV7-7 and TRBJ1-1 gives the full variable domain: GAGVSQSPRYKVTKRGQDVTLRCDPISSHATLYWYQQALGQGPEFLTYFNYEAQPDKSGLPSDRFSAERPEGSISTLTIQRTEQRDSAMYRCASSPLGGDREAFFGQGTRLTVV.

The gene calls are TRBV2 and TRBJ2-1; 13 bases align to TRBD2. The CDR3 runs 15 residues. CDR1 and CDR2 (germline): SNHLY, FYNNEI. With 6 bases clipped from V and 8 bases from J, the junction kept 7 bases outside the gene matches. CDR3 in amino acids: CASSQWTSGRDEQFF. The CDR3 DNA reads TGTGCCAGCAGCCAGTGGACTAGCGGGAGAGATGAGCAGTTCTTC.

The gene calls are TRBV9 and TRBJ2-1, with TRBD2 as a possible D gene (5 bases). The V gene's germline CDR1 is SGDLS and CDR2 YYNGEE. The CDR3 extends over 13 amino acids. Deletions cut 0 bases from V and 14 bases from J, with 15 bases between. The CDR3 loop is CASSVVSSGQEFF. Here the CDR3 DNA reads TGTGCCAGCAGCGTAGTATCCAGCGGCCAGGAGTTCTTC.

This rearrangement joins TRBV6-5 to TRBJ2-2; D gene uncertain. The CDR3 has 15 amino acids. The germline V and J ends were trimmed by 3 bases and 4 bases, with 12 bases remaining between them. Germline CDR1 reads MNHEY; CDR2 reads SVGAGI. The DNA of the CDR3 is TGTGCCAGCAGTTATTACGGGTCCGCCACCGGGGAGCTGTTTTTT. Translation gives CASSYYGSATGELFF.

This clone has ten or more counts. The V call is TRBV7-9, the J call TRBJ2-7; tentative D call: TRBD1 (6 bases). The CDR3 is 14 amino acids. Trimming took 4 bases from V and 0 from J, leaving 10 bases between them. Germline V gives CDR1 SEHNR, CDR2 FQNEAQ (reference sequence). The CDR3 loop reads CASSWAGDSYEQYF. As DNA, the CDR3 is TGTGCCAGCAGCTGGGCAGGGGACTCCTACGAGCAGTACTTC.

This sequence joins TRBV28 and TRBJ1-2, with D unclear. Between the trimmed V and J ends, which lost 2 bases and 7 bases, there was a span of 8 bases. The germline V gene has CDR1 MDHEN and CDR2 SYDVKM. This CDR3 is built from 12 residues. The DNA for the CDR3 is TGTGCCAGCAGTTTACGGGGTCCTGGCTACACCTTC. This translates into CASSLRGPGYTF.

The genes are TRBV6-1 and TRBJ2-6; weak D call: TRBD1 (6 bases). This CDR3 comprises 15 residues. The germline CDR1 and CDR2 sequences are MNHNS and SASEGT. Trimming removed 7 bases at V and 0 bases at J, with 10 bases between. This CDR3 is CASNTGYSGANVLTF. The CDR3, as DNA: TGTGCCAGCAATACAGGGTACTCTGGGGCCAACGTCCTGACTTTC.

The rearrangement uses TRBV28 and TRBJ1-3; D is undetermined. Germline CDR1 and CDR2: MDHEN and SYDVKM. There are 14 residues in the CDR3. V was trimmed by 2 bases and J by 0 bases, leaving 5 bases between them. The CDR3 region has the DNA TGTGCCAGCAGTTTAGTTTTCTCTGGAAACACCATATATTTT. Residues: CASSLVFSGNTIYF.

J is TRBJ2-3 and V is TRBV5-4, with TRBD2 matching over 7 bases. V was pared by 4 bases and J by 1 base, with 15 bases of the junction left unmatched. Looked up from germline, CDR1 is SGHNT and CDR2 is YYREEE (reference sequence). CDR3 length: 18 residues. The CDR3 DNA follows: TGTGCCAGCAGCCCTACACTACGGACTAGTCTCGGCACAGATACGCAGTATTTT. This gives the protein CASSPTLRTSLGTDTQYF.

This clone appeared a few times. This sequence joins TRBV6-5 and TRBJ1-1, with D tentatively TRBD1 (6 bases). The CDR3 spans 14 residues. From germline, CDR1 is MNHEY and CDR2 SVGAGI. With 2 bases removed from V and 4 bases from J, the gap between germline ends came to 11 bases. The CDR3 DNA reads as TGTGCCAGCAGTTACGACAGGCTGGGCACTGAAGCTTTCTTT. Translated, it gives CASSYDRLGTEAFF.

The chain employs TRBV18 and TRBJ2-7; D may correspond to TRBD1 or TRBD2 (5 bases each). The CDR3 runs to 13 residues. CDR1 and CDR2 (germline): KGHSH, LQKENI. Trimming took off 6 bases at V and 4 bases at J, with 13 bases between the two ends. CDR3 sequence: CASSRDPQYEQYF. DNA for the CDR3: TGTGCCAGCTCTCGGGACCCCCAGTACGAGCAGTACTTC.

The chain has TRBV28 and TRBJ2-2, with D perhaps matching TRBD1 (5 bases). The CDR3 loop spans 16 amino acids. Trimming removed 3 bases from V and 2 bases from J, with 13 bases in between. Germline V gives CDR1 MDHEN, CDR2 SYDVKM. The CDR3 region is CASSLGLRINTGELFF. Here the CDR3 DNA reads TGTGCCAGCAGTTTGGGGCTACGTATCAACACCGGGGAGCTGTTTTTT.

In this sample, this clone turned up a few times. The genes are TRBV30 and TRBJ2-6; D gene uncertain. The germline CDR1 and CDR2 sequences are GTSNPN and SVGIG (reference sequence). The CDR3 length is 13 residues. V was shortened by 0 bases and J by 1 base, with 1 base between the two germline ends. The CDR3 DNA is TGTGCCTGGAGTGTATCTGGGGCCAACGTCCTGACTTTC. Encoded protein: CAWSVSGANVLTF.

The chain combines TRBV6-5 with TRBJ2-5; possible D gene TRBD1, 6 bases. V was pared by 10 bases and J by 2 bases, with 17 bases between. This CDR3 comprises 14 residues. Germline CDR1 MNHEY, CDR2 SVGAGI. The CDR3 DNA follows: TGTGCCATCTCCCAAAGGGGGTCTCAAGAGACCCAGTACTTC. Its protein product is CAISQRGSQETQYF.

The chain is built from TRBV2 and TRBJ2-3; 8 bases match TRBD2. J was trimmed by 2 bases and V by 8 bases; bases with no gene match: 3. CDR1 SNHLY and CDR2 FYNNEI come from the germline V gene. This CDR3 has 13 amino acids. The CDR3 DNA is TGTGCCAGCGGGCGGGGGGACACAGATACGCAGTATTTT. Amino acids: CASGRGDTDTQYF.